This TCR beta chain was sequenced in a study of T cell responses to AZD1222 COVID-19 vaccine. In germline, CDR1 is MGHRA, CDR2 YSYEKL. The CDR3 totals 14 residues. Trimming stripped 1 base from V and 5 bases from J, with 12 bases between. Clones were read by immunoSEQ multiplex PCR, and TCRdb kept only the in-frame ones, dropping some. The sample lists 120,000 or so clones, about 92% occurring once. This TCR was sampled from an adult in good health. This chain uses TRBV4-1 with TRBJ2-7; D unclear. The source material was peripheral blood, sampled on day 0 of AZD1222 vaccination. DNA of the CDR3: TGCGCCAGCAGCCAAGGGTTCCGGGTGGACGAGCAGTACTTC. Encoded protein: CASSQGFRVDEQYF.